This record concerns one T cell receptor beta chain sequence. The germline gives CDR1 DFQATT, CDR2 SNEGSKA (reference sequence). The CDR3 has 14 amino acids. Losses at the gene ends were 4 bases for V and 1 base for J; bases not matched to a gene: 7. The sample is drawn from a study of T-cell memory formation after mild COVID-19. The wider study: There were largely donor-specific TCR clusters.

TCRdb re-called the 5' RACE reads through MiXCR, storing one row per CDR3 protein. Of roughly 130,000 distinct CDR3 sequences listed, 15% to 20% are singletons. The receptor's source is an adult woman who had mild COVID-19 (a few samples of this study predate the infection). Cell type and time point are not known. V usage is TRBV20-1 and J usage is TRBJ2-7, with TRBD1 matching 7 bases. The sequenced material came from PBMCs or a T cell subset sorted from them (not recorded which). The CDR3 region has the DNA TGCAGTGCTACGGACAGGTCGAAATCCTACGAGCAGTACTTC. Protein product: CSATDRSKSYEQYF.